The next 26 T cell receptor beta chains were all read from a single sample in a study of T cells in Graves' hyperthyroidism and ophthalmopathy (dated by TCRdb to between 2018 and 2021). Libraries came from multiplex PCR. Sequencing was performed on an Illumina HiSeq 2000. The TCR beta CDR3 regions were amplified from RNA transcripts. A first-round RT-PCR of the TCR CDR3 used the HTBI primer set with the Qiagen OneStep RT-PCR kit. TCRdb reworked the public reads: Q25 trimming with fastp, MiXCR clone assembly, productive beta chains retained. Entries that share a CDR3 protein sequence are merged under the most common genes and DNA. Present in this sample are 650,000 to 850,000 distinct CDR3 sequences, 18% of which were seen just once. The ten largest clones take up roughly a sixth of the sample. The sample taken for sequencing was blood. These receptors originate from a woman between 45 and 65 years old with Graves' hyperthyroidism that later progressed to Graves' ophthalmopathy.

V usage is TRBV6-1 and J usage is TRBJ1-4, with TRBD1 identical over 8 bases. The V segment lost 10 bases and the J segment 4 bases; nucleotides outside the gene matches: 11. Germline lookup yields CDR1 MNHNS and CDR2 SASEGT. The CDR3 spans 15 residues. The CDR3 loop reads CATTLLQGVNEKLFF. CDR3 in DNA: TGTGCCACCACGCTATTACAGGGGGTTAATGAAAAACTGTTTTTT.

This clonotype was seen only a few times. This sequence joins TRBV6-1 and TRBJ1-2; no clear D. This CDR3 has 13 residues. The V and J ends lost 8 bases and 5 bases respectively, with 15 bases between them. Looked up from germline, CDR1 is MNHNS and CDR2 is SASEGT. The CDR3 region is CASWGDKGYGYTF. In nucleotides, the CDR3 is TGTGCCAGCTGGGGAGATAAGGGTTATGGCTACACCTTC.

V usage is TRBV9 and J usage is TRBJ2-7; TRBD1 matches at 8 bases. Per germline, CDR1 SGDLS and CDR2 YYNGEE. V was pared by 0 bases and J by 4 bases, with 6 bases of the junction left unmatched. The CDR3 loop spans 15 amino acids. The DNA of the CDR3 is TGTGCCAGCAGCGTAGGTTCAGGGGGCGGGTACGAGCAGTACTTC. It is translated as CASSVGSGGGYEQYF.

V gene TRBV5-1 combines with J gene TRBJ1-5; D is undetermined. This CDR3 contains 16 residues. Trimming removed 0 bases at V and 2 bases at J, with 12 bases between. Germline CDR1 reads SGHRS; CDR2 reads YFSETQ. The CDR3, as DNA: TGCGCCAGCAGCTTGGATGGTGCCGGGGGCAATCAGCCCCAGCATTTT. The encoded protein is CASSLDGAGGNQPQHF.

Concerning this clonotype: One end of the junction does not line up with germline, which may come from a read error. V is TRBV11-3 and J is TRBJ2-2, with D uncertain. The CDR3 has 15 amino acids. The V gene's germline CDR1 is SGHNT and CDR2 YENEEA. The CDR3 spells CACSSSPGGDGELFF. The DNA of the CDR3 is TGTGCCTGCAGCTCCTCCCCGGGTGGGGACGGGGAGCTGTTTTTT.

This clonotype showed up just once. The V and J genes are TRBV29-1 and TRBJ2-1; tentative D call: TRBD2 (5 bases). V was shortened by 6 bases and J by 5 bases, with 14 bases between the two germline ends. The CDR3 runs 13 residues. Germline V gene sequence: CDR1 SQVTM, CDR2 ANQGSEA. CDR3 sequence (DNA): TGCAGCGTCCGAATGGACTTGAACAATGAGCAGTTCTTC. Translation: CSVRMDLNNEQFF.

This clonotype was counted between two and nine times. The CDR3 DNA sequence: TGTGCCAGCAGTGGGGGGGAGGATAATTCACCCCTCCACTTT. This sequence encodes CASSGGEDNSPLHF. The J gene is TRBJ1-6, the V gene TRBV2; perhaps TRBD1 as D (5 bases). The germline V gene encodes CDR1 SNHLY and CDR2 FYNNEI. The CDR3 contains 14 residues. V lost 4 bases and J lost 5, with 9 bases in between.

This clonotype was seen ten or more times. This chain connects TRBV3-1 to TRBJ1-5; D not resolved. The CDR3 is made up of 16 amino acids. V lost 3 bases and J lost 3, with 15 bases in between. Germline V gene data show CDR1 as LGHDT and CDR2 as YNNKEL (reference sequence). The CDR3 region is CASSHGDRTHNQPQHF. In DNA form, the CDR3 reads TGTGCCAGCAGCCATGGTGACCGAACCCACAATCAGCCCCAGCATTTT.

This clonotype was seen at least ten times. J is TRBJ2-3 and V is TRBV5-1; D call uncertain. CDR3 size: 15 residues. V lost 5 bases to trimming and J lost 0 bases, with 13 bases between them. Germline V gene sequence: CDR1 SGHRS, CDR2 YFSETQ. This CDR3 reads CASSTGPISTDTQYF. Here the CDR3 DNA reads TGCGCCAGCAGTACTGGCCCGATAAGCACAGATACGCAGTATTTT.

The chain couples TRBV7-6 to TRBJ2-1; D possibly matches TRBD1 or TRBD2 (5 bases each). Trimming left V 5 bases short and J 6 bases short, with 26 bases between. This CDR3 is built from 18 residues. From germline, CDR1 is SGHVS and CDR2 FNYEAQ. CDR3 residues: CASSTHARDPVVSNEQFF. The DNA for the CDR3 is TGTGCCAGCAGCACTCACGCCCGGGACCCGGTTGTGAGCAATGAGCAGTTCTTC.

This clonotype came up many times. V is TRBV12-3 or TRBV12-4 and J is TRBJ2-2; D possibly matches TRBD1 or TRBD2 (5 bases each). The V and J ends lost 7 bases and 7 bases respectively, with 19 bases between them. The CDR3 runs 15 residues. This CDR3 is CASMTPGRRYGELFF. Written as DNA, the CDR3 is TGTGCCAGCATGACACCGGGACGGCGGTACGGGGAGCTGTTTTTT.

The genes are TRBV6-2 or TRBV6-3 and TRBJ1-5; TRBD1 is a possible D gene (5 bases). Trimming took off 7 bases at V and 1 base at J, with 11 bases between the two ends. The CDR3 loop spans 14 amino acids. Germline V lookup: CDR1 MNHEY, CDR2 SVGEGT. CDR3 residues: CASTLGTSNQPQHF. The DNA of the CDR3 is TGTGCCAGCACCCTAGGGACCAGCAATCAGCCCCAGCATTTT.

This chain connects TRBV9 to TRBJ1-5; the match to TRBD1 covers 9 bases. This CDR3 is 15 amino acids long. Germline CDR1 SGDLS, CDR2 YYNGEE. Losses at the gene ends were 0 bases for V and 6 bases for J; bases not matched to a gene: 4. CDR3 residues: CASSVGTGVGQPQHF. The CDR3 DNA reads TGTGCCAGCAGCGTAGGGACAGGGGTGGGTCAGCCCCAGCATTTT.

This clonotype was counted at least ten times. This rearrangement joins TRBV30 to TRBJ2-2, with 9 positions matching TRBD1. Germline values: CDR1 GTSNPN, CDR2 SVGIG (reference sequence). J was trimmed by 6 bases and V by 5 bases; bases with no gene match: 4. CDR3 length: 13 residues. This CDR3 is CAWLRQGAGELFF. The DNA for the CDR3 is TGTGCCTGGTTGAGACAGGGGGCCGGGGAGCTGTTTTTT.

V and J are TRBV5-6 and TRBJ1-1; no reliable D call. Germline V CDR1 and CDR2: SGHDT, YYEEEE. Trimming stripped 2 bases from V and 1 base from J, with 15 bases between. The CDR3 totals 16 residues. The CDR3, as DNA: TGTGCCAGCAGCTTCGGAACCGGCCGGGGGAACACTGAAGCTTTCTTT. This sequence encodes CASSFGTGRGNTEAFF.

This clonotype was detected many times. The rearrangement links TRBV7-9 to TRBJ1-1, with no clear D. Trimming pared 2 bases from V and 11 bases from J, leaving 12 bases between. Germline V lookup: CDR1 SEHNR, CDR2 FQNEAQ (reference sequence). This CDR3 contains 12 residues. CDR3 protein: CASSLKAWEAFF. The CDR3 DNA reads TGTGCCAGCAGCTTAAAGGCGTGGGAGGCTTTCTTT.

This clonotype was picked up many times. The rearrangement joins TRBV6-1 to TRBJ2-7; 7 bases agree with TRBD1. Germline lookup yields CDR1 MNHNS and CDR2 SASEGT. The CDR3 loop spans 13 amino acids. V shed 4 bases and J 2 bases; nucleotides not matched to a gene: 2. CDR3 region: CASSVGQTYEQYF. For the CDR3, the DNA is TGTGCCAGCAGTGTGGGACAGACCTACGAGCAGTACTTC.

V is TRBV12-3 or TRBV12-4 and J is TRBJ2-7; 15 nucleotides line up with TRBD2. This CDR3 contains 16 residues. V was pared by 5 bases and J by 3 bases, with 5 bases of the junction left unmatched. The DNA of the CDR3 is TGTGCCAGCAGTGGTGGGACTAGCGGGGGGAGCTACGAGCAGTACTTC. It translates to CASSGGTSGGSYEQYF.

This clonotype has only a few counts. The chain couples TRBV9 to TRBJ2-2; D call uncertain. The CDR3 contains 16 residues. CDR1 SGDLS and CDR2 YYNGEE come from the germline V gene. The V gene lost 2 bases and the J gene lost 5 bases, with 16 bases spanning the gap. The CDR3 sequence: CASSVQTDRGTGELFF. The CDR3 DNA reads TGTGCCAGCAGCGTCCAAACCGACCGAGGAACCGGGGAGCTGTTTTTT.

This clonotype was counted ten times or more. V usage is TRBV3-1 and J usage is TRBJ2-1; TRBD2 aligns across 8 bases. CDR1 LGHDT and CDR2 YNNKEL come from the germline V gene (reference sequence). The V and J ends lost 4 bases and 7 bases, in that order; junction bases with no gene match: 12. This CDR3 spans 16 amino acids. CDR3 nucleotides: TGTGCCAGCAGCCTCGCCGGTAGCGGGGCGGTGAATGAGCAGTTCTTC. This codes for CASSLAGSGAVNEQFF.

This clonotype was detected a few times. The chain joins TRBV2 to TRBJ1-6; D is undetermined. The germline V and J ends were trimmed by 3 bases and 5 bases, with 14 bases remaining between them. CDR3 size: 16 residues. Germline CDR1 reads SNHLY; CDR2 reads FYNNEI. CDR3 sequence: CASSDSARSDNSPLHF. DNA for the CDR3: TGTGCCAGCAGTGATTCCGCCCGATCAGATAATTCACCCCTCCACTTT.

This clonotype came up a few times. The chain joins TRBV6-1 to TRBJ1-5; the D gene is possibly TRBD1 (5 bases). Germline assignment: CDR1 MNHNS and CDR2 SASEGT. Trimming removed 6 bases at V and 6 bases at J, with 18 bases between. This CDR3 comprises 15 residues. The CDR3 DNA reads TGTGCCAGCAGACCGACGAAGGGGCGCGTTCAGCCCCAGCATTTT. Encoded protein: CASRPTKGRVQPQHF.

This chain links TRBV7-6 with TRBJ1-5, with 7 bases fitting TRBD1. The germline CDR1 and CDR2 sequences are SGHVS and FNYEAQ. The CDR3 is made up of 16 amino acids. V trimming: 0 bases; J trimming: 3 bases; junction bases outside the gene matches: 5. The CDR3 sequence: CASSLAAGGNNQPQHF. Written as DNA, the CDR3 is TGTGCCAGCAGCTTAGCGGCAGGGGGGAACAATCAGCCCCAGCATTTT.

This clonotype came up a few times. This chain links TRBV20-1 with TRBJ2-1; 9 bases line up with TRBD2. CDR1 and CDR2 from the germline V gene are DFQATT and SNEGSKA (reference sequence). The V and J ends lost 8 bases and 2 bases, in that order; junction bases with no gene match: 4. The CDR3 has 13 amino acids. The CDR3 DNA follows: TGCAGTATTCTAGCGGGGACCTACAATGAGCAGTTCTTC. It translates to CSILAGTYNEQFF.

V gene TRBV6-5 combines with J gene TRBJ2-7; tentative D call: TRBD1 (5 bases). Trimming stripped 4 bases from V and 7 bases from J, with 26 bases between. Germline V gene data show CDR1 as MNHEY and CDR2 as SVGAGI. The CDR3 length is 17 residues. The CDR3, as DNA: TGTGCCAGCAGTTTAGCACGAAGGGGTCCCACAAACGGGGAGCAGTACTTC. Encoded protein: CASSLARRGPTNGEQYF.

This clonotype was seen many times. The CDR3 protein is CASSPGRQYGYTF. CDR3 nucleotides: TGTGCCAGCAGCCCTGGGAGGCAGTATGGCTACACCTTC. The chain carries TRBV12-3 or TRBV12-4 and TRBJ1-2; D remains unclear. V shed 6 bases and J shed 5 bases, with 13 bases lying between them. CDR3 length: 13 amino acids.